This TCR beta chain was sequenced for a study of T cells in Graves' hyperthyroidism and ophthalmopathy. Study information: It was at initial diagnosis, before any treatment, that peripheral blood was collected.

This clonotype was counted at least ten times. Authors of the study amplified TCR beta CDR3 regions from RNA transcripts. Using the HTBI primer set, a first-round RT-PCR was run on the TCR CDR3. One entry per CDR3 protein results from TCRdb running MiXCR on the multiplex PCR reads. Of 400,000 to 500,000 distinct CDR3 sequences listed, approximately 15% are singletons. The germline V gene has CDR1 GTSNPN and CDR2 SVGIG (reference sequence). This CDR3 contains 16 residues. Trimming at V came to 0 bases and at J to 4 bases, leaving 9 bases not matched to a gene. The V gene is TRBV30, the J gene TRBJ1-5, with 7 bases matching TRBD1. Sequencing was done on a sample of blood. The TCR sequence derives from a woman aged 18-30 years with Graves' hyperthyroidism. The CDR3 bases are TGTGCCTGGAGTGTGCGAGAGGGGGCGCGGAATCAGCCCCAGCATTTT. This encodes CAWSVREGARNQPQHF.